This TCR beta chain comes out of a study of T cell repertoires in cytomegalovirus infection. In germline, CDR1 is MNHEY, CDR2 SMNVEV (reference sequence). The CDR3 has 13 residues. With V trimmed by 6 bases and J by 2 bases, 4 bases remained unmatched. Concerning this clonotype: Its target is not known.

Study results and limitations: Within the response measured ex vivo, HLA-C-restricted CMV-specific TCR beta clonotypes were dominant.

TCRdb fed the reads into MiXCR, producing one record per CDR3 protein. The table has around 800,000 distinct CDR3 sequences, approximately 32% seen once. This sample comprised cultured CD8+ T cells from PBMCs, obtained from culture after CMV antigen stimulation. The TCR sequence derives from a human donor in good health (CMV status not recorded). Some clones in this sample may be carry-over from other donors' samples. The chain carries TRBV27 and TRBJ2-7; 7 bases are shared with TRBD1. Here the CDR3 DNA reads TGTGCCAGCAGGATGACAGGGACCTACGAGCAGTACGTC. It yields the protein CASRMTGTYEQYV.